These 14 T cell receptor beta chains share one sample of origin, sequenced in a study of blood T cell repertoires in COVID-19. Generated by immunoSEQ multiplex PCR, the TCRdb table keeps only in-frame clones and is missing some. The sample includes 300,000 to 450,000 clones, more than 65% seen only once; the top ten take 0.85% to 1.2%. Sequencing was carried out using peripheral blood. The receptors stem from a human donor with acute or convalescent COVID-19. The donor label of this sample is uncertain.

About this clone itself: The junction departs from the called germline gene at one end, perhaps through a read error. The chain carries TRBV2 and TRBJ1-2; the D is unclear. CDR3 size: 14 residues. Germline assignment: CDR1 SNHLY and CDR2 FYNNEI. The CDR3 nucleotides are TGTGCCAGCAGTGATCCCCCACCTAAGTATGGCTACACCTTC. Translated, it gives CASSDPPPKYGYTF.

V and J are TRBV7-6 and TRBJ2-3; possibly TRBD2 for D (5 bases). Germline values: CDR1 SGHVS, CDR2 FNYEAQ. Trimming shortened V by 0 bases and J by 6 bases, and 13 bases separated the two germline ends. The CDR3 contains 15 residues. CDR3 residues: CASSLAVLGGDTQYF. The CDR3 nucleotides read TGTGCCAGCAGCTTAGCGGTACTAGGCGGGGATACGCAGTATTTT.

The CDR3 sequence is CASSLIRASSYNEQFF. In nucleotides, the CDR3 is TGTGCCAGCAGTTTAATTCGAGCTAGCTCCTACAATGAGCAGTTCTTC. This chain uses TRBV28 with TRBJ2-1; D remains ambiguous. CDR1 and CDR2 from the germline V gene are MDHEN and SYDVKM. The CDR3 runs to 16 residues. V was cut by 2 bases and J by 0 bases, with 11 bases left in between.

The chain uses TRBV30 and TRBJ1-1; D perhaps matches TRBD1 (6 bases). V lost 3 bases, J lost 3 bases, and 17 bases lay in between. Germline V gene data show CDR1 as GTSNPN and CDR2 as SVGIG (reference sequence). The CDR3 runs to 15 residues. The CDR3 sequence is CAWSAGAGPHTEAFF. CDR3 DNA: TGTGCCTGGAGCGCAGGGGCAGGACCGCACACTGAAGCTTTCTTT.

The chain is built from TRBV19 and TRBJ1-2; D remains unclear. Trimming took off 2 bases at V and 2 bases at J, with 9 bases between the two ends. From germline, CDR1 is LNHDA and CDR2 SQIVND (reference sequence). The CDR3 runs to 14 residues. The CDR3: CASSISGSNYGYTF. As DNA, the CDR3 is TGTGCCAGTAGTATATCGGGTTCCAACTATGGCTACACCTTC. Using reference TRBV19 and TRBJ1-2 for the parts outside the CDR3, the full variable domain is DGGITQSPKYLFRKEGQNVTLSCEQNLNHDAMYWYRQDPGQGLRLIYYSQIVNDFQKGDIAEGYSVSREKKESFPLTVTSAQKNPTAFYLCASSISGSNYGYTFGSGTRLTVV.

This clone is a singleton in its sample. V usage is TRBV5-1 and J usage is TRBJ2-3, with D perhaps matching TRBD1 (5 bases). The V and J ends lost 5 bases and 0 bases respectively, with 13 bases between them. Germline V gene sequence: CDR1 SGHRS, CDR2 YFSETQ. This CDR3 region has 15 residues. The CDR3 nucleotides are TGCGCCAGCAGACCACAGGCTTCTAGCACAGATACGCAGTATTTT. Translated: CASRPQASSTDTQYF.

The chain uses TRBV18 and TRBJ2-7; D perhaps matches TRBD1 (5 bases). This CDR3 is built from 13 residues. Per germline, CDR1 KGHSH and CDR2 LQKENI. V was pared by 5 bases and J by 7 bases, with 15 bases between. CDR3 sequence: CASSSGKNREQYF. The CDR3 region has the DNA TGTGCCAGCTCATCCGGCAAGAACAGGGAGCAGTACTTC.

V gene TRBV14 combines with J gene TRBJ1-2, with 8 bases that match TRBD1. The CDR3 is made up of 13 amino acids. Germline loops: CDR1 SGHDN, CDR2 FVKESK. V lost 4 bases and J lost 8; bases outside the gene matches: 6. CDR3 coding DNA: TGTGCCAGCAGCCCTTTGGACAGGGAGGGCTACACCTTC. Its translation is CASSPLDREGYTF.

CDR3 protein: CASSPGGQGPTYEQYF. As DNA, the CDR3 is TGTGCCAGCAGCCCCGGGGGACAGGGGCCCACCTACGAGCAGTACTTC. The V and J genes are TRBV11-3 and TRBJ2-7; the match to TRBD1 covers 10 bases. V was clipped by 5 bases and J by 2 bases; unmatched bases: 9. The CDR3 has 16 residues. Germline loops: CDR1 SGHNT, CDR2 YENEEA.

The chain recombines TRBV5-1 with TRBJ2-3; 10 nucleotides agree with TRBD2. V lost 4 bases to trimming and J lost 2 bases; unmatched junction nucleotides: 7. The germline CDR1 and CDR2 sequences are SGHRS and YFSETQ. This CDR3 is built from 16 residues. The CDR3 here is CASSRLAGVATDTQYF. The CDR3 DNA reads as TGCGCCAGCAGCCGGCTAGCGGGAGTAGCCACAGATACGCAGTATTTT.

This sequence joins TRBV7-8 and TRBJ1-1; D is uncertain. CDR3 size: 16 residues. In germline, CDR1 is SGHVS, CDR2 FQNEAQ. V lost 1 base and J lost 2, with 14 bases in between. CDR3 region: CASSLVRGSGNTEAFF. DNA for the CDR3: TGTGCCAGCAGCTTAGTACGGGGTAGTGGAAACACTGAAGCTTTCTTT.

CDR3 amino acids: CASSQAGLAGIHEQYF. In nucleotides, the CDR3 is TGTGCCAGCAGCCAGGCAGGACTAGCGGGAATCCACGAGCAGTACTTC. The gene calls are TRBV4-2 and TRBJ2-7; TRBD2 aligns across 12 bases. Germline assignment: CDR1 LGHNA and CDR2 YNFKEQ. This CDR3 has 16 residues. V lost 3 bases, J lost 5 bases, and 8 bases stayed unmatched.

Comments on this clone: Other DNA sequences in the sample encode the same CDR3. The rearrangement links TRBV28 to TRBJ1-5, with 7 bases that match TRBD1. The length of the CDR3 is 15 residues. The V gene's germline CDR1 is MDHEN and CDR2 SYDVKM. The trim removed 4 bases at V and 2 bases at J, leaving 5 bases unmatched. This CDR3 reads CASSSHRGRNQPQHF. CDR3 bases: TGTGCCAGCAGTTCCCACAGGGGTCGCAATCAGCCCCAGCATTTT.

In its sample, this clone was seen a few times. The sample holds other DNA sequences that translate to the same CDR3. As DNA, the CDR3 is TGTGCCAGTAGTATCGGGCAGGGGCCTAATGAAAAACTGTTTTTT. This translates into CASSIGQGPNEKLFF. This chain links TRBV19 with TRBJ1-4; possibly TRBD1 for D (6 bases). Trimming pared 3 bases from V and 3 bases from J, leaving 11 bases between. The CDR3 is 15 amino acids. The germline V gene has CDR1 LNHDA and CDR2 SQIVND (reference sequence).